The rows below give T cell receptor beta chains drawn from one sample of a study of blood T cell repertoires in COVID-19. Only in-frame clones appear in the TCRdb table, and some are missing; sequencing was by immunoSEQ multiplex PCR. The sample has about 220,000 clones; 75% to 85% are singletons. The specimen sequenced was peripheral blood. The source is a woman in her 70s with COVID-19, enrolled during active disease. Each CDR3 is given with its conserved first and last residue. D genes are given only for firm matches. Clone size is stated in some rows and not others, as once, few, many or a class when expanded.

J,size,D,V,DNA,CDR3
TRBJ1-2,.,.,TRBV29-1,TGCAGCGTTGCGGGGGCGGGGGAGAAAAACTATGGCTACACCTTC,CSVAGAGEKNYGYTF
TRBJ2-2,.,.,TRBV18,TGTGCCAGCTCACCACAACAAAGCGCGAACACCGGGGAGCTGTTTTTT,CASSPQQSANTGELFF
TRBJ2-5,.,.,TRBV9,TGTGCCAGCAGCTACCGGGGGTTGGAGACCCAGTACTTC,CASSYRGLETQYF
TRBJ1-1,.,.,TRBV18,TGTGCCAGCTCACCAATAGGGGACATGAACACTGAAGCTTTCTTT,CASSPIGDMNTEAFF
TRBJ1-6,.,.,TRBV5-3,TGTGCCAGACCTCCTCCCTATAATTCACCCCTCCACTTT,CARPPPYNSPLHF
TRBJ2-2,.,TRBD2,TRBV28,TGTGCCAGTGGGACTACCAACACCGGGGAGCTGTTTTTT,CASGTTNTGELFF
TRBJ2-5,.,.,TRBV5-5,TGTGCCAGCAGCTTGGCGAGGCTAGGAGAGACCCAGTACTTC,CASSLARLGETQYF
TRBJ2-1,.,TRBD1,TRBV2,TGTGCCAGCAGTCTACAGGGGCGCAATGAGCAGTTCTTC,CASSLQGRNEQFF
TRBJ2-3,.,TRBD2,TRBV19,TGTGCCAGTACGGGTTTCCCGGGAGGGAACACAGATACGCAGTATTTT,CASTGFPGGNTDTQYF
TRBJ2-7,.,.,TRBV7-2,TGTGCCAGCAGCTTAGACCGAGCGGGCTCGCCGCAGTACTTC,CASSLDRAGSPQYF
TRBJ2-3,once,TRBD2,TRBV7-2,TGTGCCAGCAGCTCCAGCGGGAGGTTTTTCGCAGATACGCAGTATTTT,CASSSSGRFFADTQYF
TRBJ1-5,.,TRBD1,TRBV19,TGTGCCAGTAGTAGAGGGGTGGGACAGCGCAATCAGCCCCAGCATTTT,CASSRGVGQRNQPQHF
TRBJ1-1,many,.,TRBV28,TGTGCCAGCAGTTCCCAGTCCCGTAAGTACACTGAAGCTTTCTTT,CASSSQSRKYTEAFF
TRBJ1-1,.,.,TRBV27,TGTGCCAGCAGCCTTTCAGGGGTGGGAAGCACTGAAGCTTTCTTT,CASSLSGVGSTEAFF
TRBJ1-1,.,.,TRBV18,TGTGCCAGCTCGCCGAGGGATCCCGGTGAAGCTTTCTTT,CASSPRDPGEAFF
TRBJ2-1,.,TRBD2,TRBV25-1,TGTGCCAGCAGTGAATTGACTAGCGGGAGTTTCCCCTACAATGAGCAGTTCTTC,CASSELTSGSFPYNEQFF
TRBJ1-1,.,TRBD1,TRBV5-1,TGCGCCAGCAGCCTGGGGACAGGGGGCAGGACTGAAGCTTTCTTT,CASSLGTGGRTEAFF
TRBJ2-2,once,TRBD2,TRBV6-2/TRBV6-3,TGTGCCAGCAGTTACTCTCGCGGGAGGGCCCGGGGCACCGGGGAGCTGTTTTTT,CASSYSRGRARGTGELFF
TRBJ2-2,.,.,TRBV7-3,TGTGCCAGCAGCCCCCCCGGGAAGAACACCGGGGAGCTGTTTTTT,CASSPPGKNTGELFF
TRBJ1-3,.,.,TRBV6-5,TGTGCCAGCAGCCGCAGGGTGGGCGTGGGAAACACCATATATTTT,CASSRRVGVGNTIYF
TRBJ2-1,.,.,TRBV20-1,TGCAGTGCTCCAGGCCACAATGAGCAGTTCTTC,CSAPGHNEQFF
TRBJ2-3,.,TRBD2,TRBV18,TGTGCCAGCTCACCGTACGTGCCTAGCGGGAGGGATACAGATACGCAGTATTTT,CASSPYVPSGRDTDTQYF
TRBJ2-3,.,.,TRBV5-1,TGCGCCAGCAGCAGAGGTTCTAGCACAGATACGCAGTATTTT,CASSRGSSTDTQYF
TRBJ1-2,.,TRBD1,TRBV4-1,TGCGCCAGCAGCCAAGCAGGGACAGCCAATTCTTTAAACTATGGCTACACCTTC,CASSQAGTANSLNYGYTF
TRBJ2-1,.,TRBD2,TRBV6-2/TRBV6-3,TGTGCCAGCAGTTACCGGGGACTAGCGGGAGAATACAATGAGCAGTTCTTC,CASSYRGLAGEYNEQFF
TRBJ1-3,.,.,TRBV28,TGTGCCAGTATGACTAGTAGGTCAGGAAACACCATATATTTT,CASMTSRSGNTIYF
TRBJ2-7,few,.,TRBV27,TGTGCCAGCAGTTTATCTGGGCTATCCTACGAGCAGTACTTC,CASSLSGLSYEQYF
TRBJ2-7,.,.,TRBV28,TGTGCCAGCAGTCGCCAAGGGGTCAACTACGAGCAGTACTTC,CASSRQGVNYEQYF
TRBJ2-5,.,TRBD2,TRBV28,TGTGCCAGCAGTTGGACTAGCGGCCAAGAGACCCAGTACTTC,CASSWTSGQETQYF